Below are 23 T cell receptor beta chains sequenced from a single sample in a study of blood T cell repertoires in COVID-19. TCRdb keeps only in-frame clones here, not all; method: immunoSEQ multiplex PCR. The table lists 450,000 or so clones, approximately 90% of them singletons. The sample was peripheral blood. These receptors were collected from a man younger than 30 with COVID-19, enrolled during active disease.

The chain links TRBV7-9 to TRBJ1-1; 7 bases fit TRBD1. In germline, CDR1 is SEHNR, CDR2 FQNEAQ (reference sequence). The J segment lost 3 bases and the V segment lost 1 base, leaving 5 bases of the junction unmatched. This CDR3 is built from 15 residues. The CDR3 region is CASSLGGQRHTEAFF. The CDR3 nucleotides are TGTGCCAGCAGCTTAGGGGGACAGCGGCACACTGAAGCTTTCTTT. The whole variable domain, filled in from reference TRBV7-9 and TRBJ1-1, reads DTGVSQNPRHKITKRGQNVTFRCDPISEHNRLYWYRQTLGQGPEFLTYFQNEAQLEKSRLLSDRFSAERPKGSFSTLEIQRTEQGDSAMYLCASSLGGQRHTEAFFGQGTRLTVV.

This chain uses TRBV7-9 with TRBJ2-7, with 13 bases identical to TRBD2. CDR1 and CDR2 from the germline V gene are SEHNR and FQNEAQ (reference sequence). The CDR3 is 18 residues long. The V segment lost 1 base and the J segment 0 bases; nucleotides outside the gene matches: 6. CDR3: CASSLVGLAGVSSYEQYF. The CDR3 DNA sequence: TGTGCCAGCAGCTTAGTTGGACTAGCGGGAGTCAGCTCCTACGAGCAGTACTTC.

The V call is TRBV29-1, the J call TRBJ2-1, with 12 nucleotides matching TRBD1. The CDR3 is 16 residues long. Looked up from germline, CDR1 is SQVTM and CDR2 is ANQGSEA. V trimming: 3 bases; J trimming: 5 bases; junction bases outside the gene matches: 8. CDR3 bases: TGCAGCGTTGAGGAGGGGACAGGGGGCGCCCACAATGAGCAGTTCTTC. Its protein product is CSVEEGTGGAHNEQFF.

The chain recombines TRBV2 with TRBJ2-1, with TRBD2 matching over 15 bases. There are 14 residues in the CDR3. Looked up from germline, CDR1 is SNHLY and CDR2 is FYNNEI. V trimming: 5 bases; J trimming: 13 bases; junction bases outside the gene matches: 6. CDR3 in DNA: TGTGCCAGCAGTTTAGGACTAGCGGGGGGGCCACAGTTCTTC. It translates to CASSLGLAGGPQFF.

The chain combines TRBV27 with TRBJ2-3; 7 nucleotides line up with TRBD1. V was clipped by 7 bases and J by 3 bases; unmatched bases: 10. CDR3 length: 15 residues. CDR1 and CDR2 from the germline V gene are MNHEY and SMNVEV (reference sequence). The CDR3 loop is CASTVRQGITDTQYF. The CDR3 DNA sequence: TGTGCCAGCACCGTGAGACAGGGCATAACAGATACGCAGTATTTT.

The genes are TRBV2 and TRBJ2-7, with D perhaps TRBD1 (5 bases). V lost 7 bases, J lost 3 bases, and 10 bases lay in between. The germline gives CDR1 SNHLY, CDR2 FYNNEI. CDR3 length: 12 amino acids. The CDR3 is CASKGPGYEQYF. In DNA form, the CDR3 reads TGTGCCAGCAAGGGGCCTGGCTACGAGCAGTACTTC.

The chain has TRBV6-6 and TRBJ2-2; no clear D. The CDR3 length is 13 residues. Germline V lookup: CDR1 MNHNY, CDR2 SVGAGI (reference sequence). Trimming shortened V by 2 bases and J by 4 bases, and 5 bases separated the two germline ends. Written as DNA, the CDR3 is TGTGCCAGCAGTTACGGCAGCACCGGGGAGCTGTTTTTT. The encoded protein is CASSYGSTGELFF.

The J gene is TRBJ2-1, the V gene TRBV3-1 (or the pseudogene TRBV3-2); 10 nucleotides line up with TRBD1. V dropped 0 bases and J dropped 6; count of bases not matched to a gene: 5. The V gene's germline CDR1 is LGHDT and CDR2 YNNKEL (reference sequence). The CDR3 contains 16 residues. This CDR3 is CASSQDRDRGGNEQFF. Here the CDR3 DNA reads TGTGCCAGCAGCCAAGATCGGGACAGGGGAGGCAATGAGCAGTTCTTC.

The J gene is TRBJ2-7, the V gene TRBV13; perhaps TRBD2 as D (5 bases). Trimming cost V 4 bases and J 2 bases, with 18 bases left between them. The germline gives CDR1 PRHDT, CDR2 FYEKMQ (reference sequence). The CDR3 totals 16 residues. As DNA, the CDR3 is TGTGCCAGCAGCTCGCGGACTGCGGGCCCTCCCTACGAGCAGTACTTC. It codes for CASSSRTAGPPYEQYF.

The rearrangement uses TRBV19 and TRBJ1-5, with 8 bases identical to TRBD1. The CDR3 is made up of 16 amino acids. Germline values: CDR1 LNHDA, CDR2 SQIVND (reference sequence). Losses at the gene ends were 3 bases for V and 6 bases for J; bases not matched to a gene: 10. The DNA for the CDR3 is TGTGCCAGTAGTATGGACGGACAGGGAAACGGTCAGCCCCAGCATTTT. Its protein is CASSMDGQGNGQPQHF.

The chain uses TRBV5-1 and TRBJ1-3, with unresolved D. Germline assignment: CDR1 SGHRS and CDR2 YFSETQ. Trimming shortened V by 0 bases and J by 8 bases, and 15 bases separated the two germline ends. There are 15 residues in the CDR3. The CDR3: CASSLGSGSMDTIYF. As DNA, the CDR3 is TGCGCCAGCAGCTTGGGAAGCGGGAGCATGGACACCATATATTTT.

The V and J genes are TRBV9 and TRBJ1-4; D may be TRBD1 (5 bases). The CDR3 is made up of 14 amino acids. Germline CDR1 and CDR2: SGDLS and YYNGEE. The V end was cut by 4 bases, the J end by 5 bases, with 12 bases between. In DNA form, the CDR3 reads TGTGCCAGCAGCCCACAGACAGCGAATGAAAAACTGTTTTTT. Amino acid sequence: CASSPQTANEKLFF.

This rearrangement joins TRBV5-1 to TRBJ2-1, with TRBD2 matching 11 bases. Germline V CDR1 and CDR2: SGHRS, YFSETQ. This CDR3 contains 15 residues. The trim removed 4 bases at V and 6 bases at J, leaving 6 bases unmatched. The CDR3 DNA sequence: TGCGCCAGCAGCACCGGACTAGCGGGTATCAATGAGCAGTTCTTC. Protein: CASSTGLAGINEQFF.

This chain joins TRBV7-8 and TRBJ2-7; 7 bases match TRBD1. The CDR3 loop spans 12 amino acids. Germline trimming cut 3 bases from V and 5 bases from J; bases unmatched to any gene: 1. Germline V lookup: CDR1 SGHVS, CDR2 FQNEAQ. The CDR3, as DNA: TGTGCCAGCAGCTTCACAGGGGACGAGCAGTACTTC. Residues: CASSFTGDEQYF.

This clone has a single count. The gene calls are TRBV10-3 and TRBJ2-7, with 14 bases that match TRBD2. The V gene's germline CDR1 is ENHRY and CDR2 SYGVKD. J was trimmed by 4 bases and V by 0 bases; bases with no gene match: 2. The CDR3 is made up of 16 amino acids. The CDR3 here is CAISESGLAGAYEQYF. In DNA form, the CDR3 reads TGTGCCATCAGTGAGTCGGGACTAGCGGGGGCTTACGAGCAGTACTTC.

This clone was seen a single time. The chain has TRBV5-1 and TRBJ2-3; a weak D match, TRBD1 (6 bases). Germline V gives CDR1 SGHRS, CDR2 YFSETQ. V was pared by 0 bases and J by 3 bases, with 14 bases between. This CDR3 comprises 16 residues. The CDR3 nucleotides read TGCGCCAGCAGCTTGGACGGCGGAGACAGGACAGATACGCAGTATTTT. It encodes CASSLDGGDRTDTQYF.

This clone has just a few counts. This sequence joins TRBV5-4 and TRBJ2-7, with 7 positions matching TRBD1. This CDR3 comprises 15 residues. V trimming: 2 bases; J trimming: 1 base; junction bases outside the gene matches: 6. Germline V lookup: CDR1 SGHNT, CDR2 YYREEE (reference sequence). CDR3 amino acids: CASSFPGTASYEQYF. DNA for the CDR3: TGTGCCAGCAGCTTCCCCGGGACAGCTTCCTACGAGCAGTACTTC. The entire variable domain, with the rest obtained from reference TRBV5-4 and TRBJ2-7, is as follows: ETGVTQSPTHLIKTRGQQVTLRCSSQSGHNTVSWYQQALGQGPQFIFQYYREEENGRGNFPPRFSGLQFPNYSSELNVNALELDDSALYLCASSFPGTASYEQYFGPGTRLTVT.

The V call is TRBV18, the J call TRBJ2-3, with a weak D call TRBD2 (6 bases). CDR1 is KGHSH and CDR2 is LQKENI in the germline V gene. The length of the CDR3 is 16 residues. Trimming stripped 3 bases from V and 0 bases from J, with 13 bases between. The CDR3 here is CASSPAGGTSTDTQYF. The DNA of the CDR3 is TGTGCCAGCTCACCCGCCGGCGGGACTAGCACAGATACGCAGTATTTT.

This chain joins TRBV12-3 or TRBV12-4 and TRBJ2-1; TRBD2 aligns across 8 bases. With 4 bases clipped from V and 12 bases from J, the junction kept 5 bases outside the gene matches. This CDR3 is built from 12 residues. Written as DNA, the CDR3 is TGTGCCAGCAGTTCCCCTAGCGGGCCGCAGTTCTTC. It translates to CASSSPSGPQFF.

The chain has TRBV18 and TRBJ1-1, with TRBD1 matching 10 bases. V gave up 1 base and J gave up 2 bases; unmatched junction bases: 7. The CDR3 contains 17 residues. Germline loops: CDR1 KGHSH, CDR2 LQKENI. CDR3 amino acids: CASSPLTGTGVNTEAFF. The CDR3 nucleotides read TGTGCCAGCTCACCACTGACCGGGACAGGGGTCAACACTGAAGCTTTCTTT.

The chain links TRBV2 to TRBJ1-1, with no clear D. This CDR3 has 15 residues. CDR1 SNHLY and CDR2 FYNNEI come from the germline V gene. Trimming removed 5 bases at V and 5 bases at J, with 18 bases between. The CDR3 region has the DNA TGTGCCAGCAGTCGTGAACCCGGGTTCGTTACTGAAGCTTTCTTT. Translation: CASSREPGFVTEAFF.

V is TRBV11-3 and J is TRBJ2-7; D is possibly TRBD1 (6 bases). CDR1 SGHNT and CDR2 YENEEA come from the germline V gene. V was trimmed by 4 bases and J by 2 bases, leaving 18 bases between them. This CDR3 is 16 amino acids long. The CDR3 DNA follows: TGTGCCAGCAGCTCTATAGCCAGGACAGCCCCCTACGAGCAGTACTTC. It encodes CASSSIARTAPYEQYF.

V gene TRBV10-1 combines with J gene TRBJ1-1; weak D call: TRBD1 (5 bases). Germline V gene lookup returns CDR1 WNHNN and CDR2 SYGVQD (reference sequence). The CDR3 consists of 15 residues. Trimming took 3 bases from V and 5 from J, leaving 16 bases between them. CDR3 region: CASSDVPGRGTEAFF. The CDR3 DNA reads TGCGCCAGCAGTGATGTCCCGGGGCGGGGGACTGAAGCTTTCTTT.